What follows are 14 T cell receptor beta chains derived from one specimen sequenced in a study of technical replicates of blood from four donors. Assay: immunoSEQ multiplex PCR; the TCRdb copy retains only in-frame clones and omits some. The sample yields approximately 31,000 clones, over 85% seen once. Sequenced material: PBMCs. These TCRs come from a human donor in good health. Some clones in this sample may be carry-over from other donors' samples.

The chain couples TRBV6-4 to TRBJ2-2; D is unresolved. The germline V and J ends were trimmed by 6 bases and 1 base, with 9 bases remaining between them. Germline V lookup: CDR1 MRHNA, CDR2 SNTAGT. The CDR3 length is 14 residues. The CDR3 DNA follows: TGTGCCAGCAGCCCTGAGTGGAACACCGGGGAGCTGTTTTTT. Translation gives CASSPEWNTGELFF.

The chain carries TRBV5-4 and TRBJ1-1; 8 positions agree with TRBD1. This CDR3 is built from 14 residues. V trimming: 4 bases; J trimming: 4 bases; junction bases outside the gene matches: 6. Germline lookup yields CDR1 SGHNT and CDR2 YYREEE (reference sequence). CDR3 nucleotides: TGTGCCAGCAGCCCCAACAGGGGGAGCACTGAAGCTTTCTTT. Its translation: CASSPNRGSTEAFF.

The V call is TRBV6-5, the J call TRBJ1-5; the D gene is possibly TRBD1 (5 bases). This CDR3 spans 16 amino acids. Germline V gene data show CDR1 as MNHEY and CDR2 as SVGAGI. Between the trimmed V and J ends, which lost 0 bases and 0 bases, there was a span of 9 bases. The CDR3 reads CASSYSGPYSNQPQHF. CDR3 sequence (DNA): TGTGCCAGCAGTTACTCGGGGCCGTATAGCAATCAGCCCCAGCATTTT.

This clone has a handful of counts. Other DNA sequences in this sample translate to the same CDR3. V gene TRBV4-2 combines with J gene TRBJ2-3, with 11 bases aligning to TRBD2. Trimming at V came to 3 bases and at J to 3 bases, leaving 5 bases not matched to a gene. Germline V gives CDR1 LGHNA, CDR2 YNFKEQ. CDR3 length: 16 amino acids. Here the CDR3 DNA reads TGTGCCAGCAGCCAGGAAGTAGCGGGAGGGACAGATACGCAGTATTTT. Protein sequence: CASSQEVAGGTDTQYF.

J is TRBJ1-5 and V is TRBV28; D not resolved. The CDR3 spans 15 residues. Trimming took 2 bases from V and 4 from J, leaving 12 bases between them. Germline V lookup: CDR1 MDHEN, CDR2 SYDVKM. CDR3 sequence reads: CASSLAGSANQPQHF. The DNA for the CDR3 is TGTGCCAGCAGTTTAGCGGGGAGTGCAAATCAGCCCCAGCATTTT.

V usage is TRBV5-5 and J usage is TRBJ2-7, with 8 bases that match TRBD2. CDR1 SGHKS and CDR2 YYEKEE come from the germline V gene (reference sequence). The CDR3 sequence is 13 residues long. The V gene end was trimmed by 4 bases and the J gene end by 3 bases; junction bases not matched to a gene: 3. In DNA, the CDR3 is TGTGCCAGCAGCCCGGGGGGGAGCTACGAGCAGTACTTC. This encodes CASSPGGSYEQYF.

This CDR3 reads CASSFLRGSGTDTQYF. For the CDR3, the DNA is TGTGCCAGCAGTTTCCTCCGCGGGAGTGGGACAGATACGCAGTATTTT. This chain links TRBV27 with TRBJ2-3; 7 bases match TRBD2. The J segment lost 3 bases and the V segment lost 3 bases, leaving 9 bases of the junction unmatched. Germline-derived CDR1 and CDR2 are MNHEY and SMNVEV (reference sequence). The CDR3 totals 16 residues.

V and J are TRBV4-2 and TRBJ2-1; 7 nucleotides agree with TRBD2. This CDR3 is built from 16 residues. Germline V gene data show CDR1 as LGHNA and CDR2 as YNFKEQ. The V gene end was trimmed by 4 bases and the J gene end by 5 bases; junction bases not matched to a gene: 11. The CDR3 loop reads CASSRGAGSGDNEQFF. CDR3 in DNA: TGTGCCAGCAGCCGGGGTGCTGGGAGCGGGGACAATGAGCAGTTCTTC.

The chain employs TRBV6-5 and TRBJ1-1; D not certain. CDR1 is MNHEY, CDR2 SVGAGI, per germline. CDR3 size: 12 residues. V lost 6 bases and J lost 5, with 10 bases in between. Written as DNA, the CDR3 is TGTGCCAGCAGCTACCTAGGTACTGAAGCTTTCTTT. Amino acid sequence: CASSYLGTEAFF.

The chain recombines TRBV6-1 with TRBJ2-3; the match to TRBD2 covers 8 bases. Germline-derived CDR1 and CDR2 are MNHNS and SASEGT. V trimming: 6 bases; J trimming: 4 bases; junction bases outside the gene matches: 6. There are 14 residues in the CDR3. Here the CDR3 reads CASRFGGAPDTQYF. In DNA form, the CDR3 reads TGTGCCAGCAGATTCGGGGGGGCGCCAGATACGCAGTATTTT.

This chain uses TRBV30 with TRBJ2-7; 7 bases map to TRBD1. The CDR3 totals 16 residues. After removal of 0 bases from V and 5 bases from J, the junction contained 13 bases not matched to a gene. Germline loops: CDR1 GTSNPN, CDR2 SVGIG (reference sequence). CDR3 DNA sequence: TGTGCCTGGAGTGTGAAGGGCCCCAGGGGGAACCACGAGCAGTACTTC. Translated, it gives CAWSVKGPRGNHEQYF.

V and J are TRBV7-3 and TRBJ2-2, with a possible D match to TRBD1 (6 bases). Germline CDR1 reads SGHTA; CDR2 reads FQGTGA. The CDR3 length is 17 residues. The ends were cut back, 4 bases at V and 2 bases at J, with 17 bases in the middle. The CDR3 spells CASSSQGQGANTGELFF. The CDR3 DNA is TGTGCCAGCAGCTCCCAGGGGCAGGGTGCTAACACCGGGGAGCTGTTTTTT.

This chain links TRBV9 with TRBJ2-3; D gene uncertain. Trimming shortened V by 4 bases and J by 8 bases, and 20 bases separated the two germline ends. In germline, CDR1 is SGDLS, CDR2 YYNGEE. The CDR3 contains 15 residues. The CDR3 spells CASSPQAAAFSTQYF. The DNA of the CDR3 is TGTGCCAGCAGCCCCCAGGCAGCCGCCTTTAGTACGCAGTATTTT.

This chain uses TRBV19 with TRBJ1-1; D is possibly TRBD1 (5 bases). This CDR3 is 14 amino acids long. Trimming took off 6 bases at V and 5 bases at J, with 16 bases between the two ends. CDR1 is LNHDA, CDR2 SQIVND, per germline (reference sequence). This chain's CDR3 is CASRDLQDDTEAFF. As DNA, the CDR3 is TGTGCCAGTAGAGACTTACAGGATGATACTGAAGCTTTCTTT.